This T cell receptor (beta chain) was captured in a study of CD8 T cells in Susac syndrome (dated by TCRdb to the late 2010s). For context, the study as a whole: Repertoire sequencing was used to test whether CD8+ T cell activation and differentiation in Susac syndrome was antigen driven. Clonality of the CD8+ T cell repertoire was compared between about a dozen healthy donors, about 14 Susac syndrome patients and roughly 15 multiple sclerosis patients. What the study reported, not specific to this receptor: The study acknowledged that relatively few individuals were included in the TCR sequencing and HLA analysis.

RNA was extracted with the RNeasy kit and roughly 0.45 to 1 ug was reverse transcribed using random hexamers. TCR beta CDR3 regions were amplified with the immunoSEQ multiplex PCR assay covering 54 Vbeta and 13 Jbeta segments. To correct PCR amplification bias, a synthetic template baseline was used for both primer optimization and computational correction. In the authors' own workflow: Reads were annotated to V, D and J genes according to IMGT and were analyzed with immunoSEQ Analyzer, with only productive sequences retained. Clonality was computed as one minus Shannon entropy normalized by log2 of the number of productive unique sequences. Public and private clones were assessed among the 100 most prevalent clones of each patient and control. Clones were defined as Susac-specific when absent from the healthy and MS cohorts, from about 1,100 published viral clones and from other ImmuneACCESS disease sequences. TCRdb reprocessed the public reads (quality trimming at Q25 with fastp, clone calling with MiXCR) and kept in-frame beta chains. Each entry merges the rows of one CDR3 protein and shows their most common DNA and genes. What appears here as the V and J calls and clone size reflects TCRdb's work, not the paper's. The sample yields about 400,000 distinct CDR3 sequences; approximately 85% were counted once. In total, the top ten clones hold under 0.15% of the sample.

Peripheral blood CD8+ and CD4+ T cells from healthy donors, Susac syndrome patients and multiple sclerosis patients were profiled using high-throughput TCR beta sequencing. Multiple sclerosis controls were treatment-naive patients with stable or active relapsing-remitting disease fulfilling revised McDonald criteria. CD8+ TEMRA cells were enriched by FACS, while bulk CD8+ and CD4+ T cells were purified by magnetic negative isolation. Blood was collected in EDTA tubes and processed within 24 hours, with PBMCs isolated through density gradient centrifugation. PBMCs destined for TCR sequencing were cryopreserved in liquid nitrogen and later thawed in a 37 °C water bath. Purity of sorted or isolated CD4+, CD8+ and CD8+ TEMRA cells was at least 90%. The CDR3 runs 14 residues from the cysteine to the phenylalanine. Only the CDR3 part of the read is kept: 42 bases, read in frame from the first base. V sheds 0 bases and J sheds 2 bases, leaving 8 bases between their ends. Via the germline V gene, CDR1 is ENHRY and CDR2 SYGVKD.

Note on this clonotype: Its recognized antigen is unknown. Base qualities are not provided; no much larger clone lies one nucleotide away.

The TCR sequence derives from a human donor with multiple sclerosis. Here the chain combines TRBV10-3 and TRBJ2-7; TRBD1 is perhaps the D gene, given 6 matching bases. The sample comprised CD8+ T cells from PBMCs. The DNA sequence is as follows: TGTGCCATCAGTGAGTCCGGACAGACCTACGAGCAGTACTTC. Its amino acids are CAISESGQTYEQYF.